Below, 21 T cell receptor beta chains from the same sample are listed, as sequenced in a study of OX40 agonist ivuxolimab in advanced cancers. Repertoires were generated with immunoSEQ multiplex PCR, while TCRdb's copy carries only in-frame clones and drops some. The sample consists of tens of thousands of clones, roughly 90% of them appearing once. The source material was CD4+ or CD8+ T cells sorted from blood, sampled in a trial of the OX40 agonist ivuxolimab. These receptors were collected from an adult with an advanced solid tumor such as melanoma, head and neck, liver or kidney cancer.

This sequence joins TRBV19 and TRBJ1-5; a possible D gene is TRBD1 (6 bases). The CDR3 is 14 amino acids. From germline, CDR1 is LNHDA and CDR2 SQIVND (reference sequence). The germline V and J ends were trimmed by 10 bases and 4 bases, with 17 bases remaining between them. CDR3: CATFQGSSNQPQHF. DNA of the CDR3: TGTGCCACTTTTCAGGGGTCCTCTAATCAGCCCCAGCATTTT.

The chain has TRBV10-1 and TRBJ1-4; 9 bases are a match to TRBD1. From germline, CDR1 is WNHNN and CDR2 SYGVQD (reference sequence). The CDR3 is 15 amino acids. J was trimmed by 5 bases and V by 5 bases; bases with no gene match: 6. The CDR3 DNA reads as TGCGCCAGCAGTCGGACAGGGGCTTCGAATGAAAAACTGTTTTTT. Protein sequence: CASSRTGASNEKLFF.

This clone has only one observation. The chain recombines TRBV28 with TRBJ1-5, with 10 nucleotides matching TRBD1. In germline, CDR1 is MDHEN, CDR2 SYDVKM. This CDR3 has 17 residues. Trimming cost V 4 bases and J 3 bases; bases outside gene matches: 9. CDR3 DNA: TGTGCCAGCAGTTCCCCTTTGGGGACAGGGGACAATCAGCCCCAGCATTTT. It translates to CASSSPLGTGDNQPQHF.

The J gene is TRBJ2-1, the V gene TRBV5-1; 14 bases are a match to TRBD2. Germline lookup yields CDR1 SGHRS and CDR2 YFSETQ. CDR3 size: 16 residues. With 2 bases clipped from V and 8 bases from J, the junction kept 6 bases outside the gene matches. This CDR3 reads CASSFGTSGSWDEQFF. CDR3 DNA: TGCGCCAGCAGCTTTGGGACTAGCGGGAGTTGGGATGAGCAGTTCTTC.

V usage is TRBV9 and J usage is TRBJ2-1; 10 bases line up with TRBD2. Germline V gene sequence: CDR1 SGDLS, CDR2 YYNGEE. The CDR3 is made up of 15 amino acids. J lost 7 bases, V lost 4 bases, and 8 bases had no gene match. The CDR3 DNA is TGTGCCAGCAGCCACACTAGCGGGATATTAAATGAGCAGTTCTTC. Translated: CASSHTSGILNEQFF.

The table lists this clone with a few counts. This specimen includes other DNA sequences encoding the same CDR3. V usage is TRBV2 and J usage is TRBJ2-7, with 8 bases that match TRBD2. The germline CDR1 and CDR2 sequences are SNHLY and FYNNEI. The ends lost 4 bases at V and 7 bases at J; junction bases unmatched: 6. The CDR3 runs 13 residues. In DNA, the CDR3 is TGTGCCAGCAGTGGGCGGGGGGCAGGGGAGCAGTACTTC. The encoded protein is CASSGRGAGEQYF.

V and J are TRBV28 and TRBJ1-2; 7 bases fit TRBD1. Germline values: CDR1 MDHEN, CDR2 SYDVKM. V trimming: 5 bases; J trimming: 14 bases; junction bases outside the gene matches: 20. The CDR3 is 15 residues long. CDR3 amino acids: CASSLPGDRAGLSTF. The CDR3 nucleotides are TGTGCCAGCAGTCTTCCCGGCGACAGGGCAGGTCTCTCTACCTTC.

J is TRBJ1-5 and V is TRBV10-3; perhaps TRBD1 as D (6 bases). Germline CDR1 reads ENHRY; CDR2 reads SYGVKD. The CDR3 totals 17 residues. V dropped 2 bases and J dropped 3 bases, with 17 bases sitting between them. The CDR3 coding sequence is TGTGCCATCAGTGAGGGGGGCCACAATTCCCCCAATCAGCCCCAGCATTTT. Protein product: CAISEGGHNSPNQPQHF.

CDR3 nucleotides: TGTGCCTGGAGAGAGGGACTAGCGGGAGGTAATGAGCAGTTCTTC. It translates to CAWREGLAGGNEQFF. The chain has TRBV30 and TRBJ2-1; 15 bases fit TRBD2. After removal of 3 bases from V and 7 bases from J, the junction contained 4 bases not matched to a gene. The germline CDR1 and CDR2 sequences are GTSNPN and SVGIG (reference sequence). The CDR3 runs 15 residues.

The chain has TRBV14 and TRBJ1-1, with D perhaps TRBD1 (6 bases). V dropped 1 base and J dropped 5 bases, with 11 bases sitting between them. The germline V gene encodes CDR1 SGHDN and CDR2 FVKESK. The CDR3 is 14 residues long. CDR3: CASSQVGGRTEAFF. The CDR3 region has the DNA TGTGCCAGCAGCCAAGTCGGGGGCCGGACTGAAGCTTTCTTT.

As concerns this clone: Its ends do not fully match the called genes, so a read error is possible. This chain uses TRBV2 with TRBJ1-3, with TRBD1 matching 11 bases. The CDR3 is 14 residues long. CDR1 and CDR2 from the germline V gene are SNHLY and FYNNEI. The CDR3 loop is CASSGQGARNTIYF. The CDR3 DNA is TGTGCCAGTAGTGGACAGGGGGCCCGGAACACCATATATTTT.

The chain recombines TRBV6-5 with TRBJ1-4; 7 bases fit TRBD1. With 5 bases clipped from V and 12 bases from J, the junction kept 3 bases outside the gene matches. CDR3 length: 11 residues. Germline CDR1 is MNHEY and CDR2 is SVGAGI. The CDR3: CASSNGQELFF. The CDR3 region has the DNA TGTGCCAGCAGTAATGGACAGGAACTGTTTTTT.

The CDR3 coding sequence is TGTGCCAGCAGCTTACAAAACAGGGCTGAAGCTTTCTTT. Its protein is CASSLQNRAEAFF. The chain couples TRBV7-3 to TRBJ1-1; D may be TRBD1 (6 bases). The CDR3 length is 13 residues. Between the trimmed V and J ends, which lost 2 bases and 6 bases, there was a span of 10 bases. Germline-derived CDR1 and CDR2 are SGHTA and FQGTGA.

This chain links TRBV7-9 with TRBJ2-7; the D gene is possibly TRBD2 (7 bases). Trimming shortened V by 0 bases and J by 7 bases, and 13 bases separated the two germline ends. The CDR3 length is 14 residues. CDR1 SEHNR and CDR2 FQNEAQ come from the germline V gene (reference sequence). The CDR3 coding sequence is TGTGCCAGCAGCTTAGCGGGAGGGCAGGGGGAGCAGTACTTC. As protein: CASSLAGGQGEQYF.

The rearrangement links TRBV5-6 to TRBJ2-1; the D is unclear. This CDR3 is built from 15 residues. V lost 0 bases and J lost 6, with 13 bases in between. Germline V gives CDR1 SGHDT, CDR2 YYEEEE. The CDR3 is CASSLGGERANEQFF. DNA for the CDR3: TGTGCCAGCAGCTTGGGGGGTGAAAGGGCCAATGAGCAGTTCTTC. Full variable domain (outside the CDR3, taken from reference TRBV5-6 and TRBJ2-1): DAGVTQSPTHLIKTRGQQVTLRCSPKSGHDTVSWYQQALGQGPQFIFQYYEEEERQRGNFPDRFSGHQFPNYSSELNVNALLLGDSALYLCASSLGGERANEQFFGPGTRLTVL.

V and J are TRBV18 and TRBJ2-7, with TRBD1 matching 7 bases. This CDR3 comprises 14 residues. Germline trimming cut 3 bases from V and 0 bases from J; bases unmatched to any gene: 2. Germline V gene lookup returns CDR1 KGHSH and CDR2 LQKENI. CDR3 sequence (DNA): TGTGCCAGCTCACCCGGGACAGCCTCCTACGAGCAGTACTTC. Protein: CASSPGTASYEQYF. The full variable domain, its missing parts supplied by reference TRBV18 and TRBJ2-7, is NAGVMQNPRHLVRRRGQEARLRCSPMKGHSHVYWYRQLPEEGLKFMVYLQKENIIDESGMPKERFSAEFPKEGPSILRIQQVVRGDSAAYFCASSPGTASYEQYFGPGTRLTVT.

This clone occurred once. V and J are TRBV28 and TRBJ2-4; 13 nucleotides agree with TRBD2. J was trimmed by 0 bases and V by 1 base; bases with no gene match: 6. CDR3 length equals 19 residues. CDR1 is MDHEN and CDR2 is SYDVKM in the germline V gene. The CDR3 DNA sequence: TGTGCCAGCAGTTTATCTGGGACTAGCGGGAAGCTAGCCAAAAACATTCAGTACTTC. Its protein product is CASSLSGTSGKLAKNIQYF.

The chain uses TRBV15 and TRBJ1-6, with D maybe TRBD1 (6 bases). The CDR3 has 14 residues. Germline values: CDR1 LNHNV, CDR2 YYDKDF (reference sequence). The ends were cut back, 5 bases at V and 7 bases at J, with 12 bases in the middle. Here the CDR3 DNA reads TGTGCCACCAGCCCACAGGGAACGAATTCACCCCTCCACTTT. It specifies CATSPQGTNSPLHF.

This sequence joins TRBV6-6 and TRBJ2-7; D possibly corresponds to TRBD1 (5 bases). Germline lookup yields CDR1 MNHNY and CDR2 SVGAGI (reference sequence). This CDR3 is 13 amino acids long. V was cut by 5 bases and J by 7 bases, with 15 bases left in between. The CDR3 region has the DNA TGTGCCAGCAGTGGCCAGGGTGTGGGGGAGCAGTACTTC. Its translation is CASSGQGVGEQYF.

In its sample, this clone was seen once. The CDR3 reads CASSPGTPNYNEQFF. The CDR3 bases are TGTGCCAGCAGTCCCGGGACTCCGAACTACAATGAGCAGTTCTTC. The chain recombines TRBV27 with TRBJ2-1; possibly TRBD2 for D (6 bases). The germline V and J ends were trimmed by 5 bases and 3 bases, with 14 bases remaining between them. CDR3 length equals 15 residues. In germline, CDR1 is MNHEY, CDR2 SMNVEV (reference sequence).

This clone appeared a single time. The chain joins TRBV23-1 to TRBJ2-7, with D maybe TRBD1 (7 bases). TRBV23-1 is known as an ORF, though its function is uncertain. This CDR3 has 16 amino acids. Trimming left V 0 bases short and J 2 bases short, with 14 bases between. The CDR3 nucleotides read TGCGCCAGCAGTCAATCACTGGGGGGACAGCCCTACGAGCAGTACTTC. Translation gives CASSQSLGGQPYEQYF.